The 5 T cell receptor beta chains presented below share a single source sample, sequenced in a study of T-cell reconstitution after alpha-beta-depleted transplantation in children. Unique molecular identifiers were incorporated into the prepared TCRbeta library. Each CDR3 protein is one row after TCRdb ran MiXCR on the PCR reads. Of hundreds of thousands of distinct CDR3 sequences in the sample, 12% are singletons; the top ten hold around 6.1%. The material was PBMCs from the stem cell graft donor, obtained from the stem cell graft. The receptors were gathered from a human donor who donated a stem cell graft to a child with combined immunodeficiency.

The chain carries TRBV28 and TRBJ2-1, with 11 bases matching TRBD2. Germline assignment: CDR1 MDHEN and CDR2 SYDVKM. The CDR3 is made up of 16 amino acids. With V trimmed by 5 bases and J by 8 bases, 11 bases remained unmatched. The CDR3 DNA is TGTGCCAGCAGTACCTTAGCGGGAGGGCCGATTTATGAGCAGTTCTTC. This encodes CASSTLAGGPIYEQFF.

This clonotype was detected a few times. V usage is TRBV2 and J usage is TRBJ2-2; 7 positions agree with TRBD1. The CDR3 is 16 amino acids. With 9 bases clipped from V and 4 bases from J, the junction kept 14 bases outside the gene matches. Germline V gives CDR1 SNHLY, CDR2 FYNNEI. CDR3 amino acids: CASKAGQALFTGELFF. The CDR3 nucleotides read TGTGCCAGTAAAGCCGGACAGGCGCTGTTCACCGGGGAGCTGTTTTTT.

The CDR3 reads CASSLEGGGGALNEQYF. CDR3 nucleotide sequence: TGTGCCAGCAGCTTAGAAGGTGGTGGGGGGGCGCTTAATGAGCAGTACTTC. The V call is TRBV11-2, the J call TRBJ2-7, with a weak D call TRBD2 (7 bases). CDR1 and CDR2 from the germline V gene are SGHAT and FQNNGV. V shed 0 bases and J shed 7 bases, with 22 bases lying between them. The CDR3 spans 17 residues.

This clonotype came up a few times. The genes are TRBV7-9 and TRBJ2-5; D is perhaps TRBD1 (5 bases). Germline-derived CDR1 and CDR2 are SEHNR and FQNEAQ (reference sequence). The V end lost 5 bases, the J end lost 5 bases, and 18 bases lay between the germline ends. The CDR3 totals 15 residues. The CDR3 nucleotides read TGTGCCAGCAGCGGTAGTAATAGGGGCCGGGAGACCCAGTACTTC. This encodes CASSGSNRGRETQYF.

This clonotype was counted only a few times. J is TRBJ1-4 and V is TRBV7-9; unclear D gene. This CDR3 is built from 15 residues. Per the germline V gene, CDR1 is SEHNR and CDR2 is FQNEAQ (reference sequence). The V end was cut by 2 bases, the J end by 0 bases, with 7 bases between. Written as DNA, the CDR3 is TGTGCCAGCAGCTTACTGGAGGCAACTAATGAAAAACTGTTTTTT. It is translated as CASSLLEATNEKLFF.